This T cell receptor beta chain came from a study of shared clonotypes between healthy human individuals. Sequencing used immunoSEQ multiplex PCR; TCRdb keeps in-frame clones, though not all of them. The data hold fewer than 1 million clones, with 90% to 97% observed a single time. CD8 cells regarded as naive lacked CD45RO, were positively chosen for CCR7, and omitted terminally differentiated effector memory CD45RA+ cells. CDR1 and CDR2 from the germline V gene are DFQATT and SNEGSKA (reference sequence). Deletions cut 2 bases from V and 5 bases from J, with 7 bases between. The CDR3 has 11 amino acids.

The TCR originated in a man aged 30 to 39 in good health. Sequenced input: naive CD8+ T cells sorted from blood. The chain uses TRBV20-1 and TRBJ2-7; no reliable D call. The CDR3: CSARTAHEQYF. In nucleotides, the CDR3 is TGCAGTGCTAGAACGGCCCACGAGCAGTACTTC.